This record concerns one T cell receptor (beta chain) sequence. The data derive from a study of blood T cell repertoires in COVID-19. Measured with immunoSEQ multiplex PCR; TCRdb has only the in-frame clones, and not every one. The profile covers a few hundred thousand clones, with around four fifths appearing a single time and about 5.4% taken by the ten largest. This CDR3 has 16 amino acids. Sequencing was done on a sample of PBMCs or T cells enriched from blood (not recorded which). This chain connects TRBV21-1 to TRBJ1-4; TRBD1, the table's D call, was not compared with the DNA. TRBV21-1 is described as a pseudogene. The receptor was derived from a woman in her 50s who had recovered from COVID-19. The CDR3 sequence: CACVLWVGGVYEKLFF. The DNA for the CDR3 is TGTGCCTGCGTCCTCTGGGTTGGGGGCGTCTATGAAAAACTGTTTTTT.